A selection of T cell receptor beta chains follows, all from one sample in a study of T cells expressing NK-cell markers. TCRdb reanalyzed the 5' RACE reads, giving one entry per CDR3 protein sequence and no DNA. Its listing shows about half a million distinct CDR3 sequences. Specimen: blood T cells: a sorted CD56 or NKG2C T cell subset, CD4+ or CD8+ T cells, or bulk PBMC T cells (not recorded which). Receptors originate from a woman between 50 and 59 years old in good health. CDR3s include the opening cysteine and the closing phenylalanine or tryptophan.

j_call | cdr3_length | v_call | cdr3_aa
TRBJ1-5 | 16 | TRBV12-5 | CASGKSGQGNNQPQHF
TRBJ2-1 | 14 | TRBV12-3/TRBV12-4 | CASSLSRGYNEQFF
TRBJ2-7 | 12 | TRBV28 | CASSWGNGEQYF
TRBJ1-1 | 15 | TRBV12-3/TRBV12-4 | CASSFAGTANTEAFF
TRBJ2-2 | 13 | TRBV10-1 | CASSEERGMELFF
TRBJ2-2 | 18 | TRBV6-2/TRBV6-3 | CASSYRKREGLNTGELFF
TRBJ2-2 | 16 | TRBV5-1 | CASIPGQVTNTGELFF
TRBJ1-5 | 13 | TRBV9 | CASSMGQGQPQHF
TRBJ2-1 | 12 | TRBV15 | CATSRDGSEQFF
TRBJ2-2 | 15 | TRBV4-2 | CASSHSGGNTGELFF
TRBJ2-7 | 14 | TRBV2 | CASSSDRGAYEQYF
TRBJ2-1 | 15 | TRBV24-1 | CATSGVASSYNEQFF
TRBJ2-1 | 16 | TRBV4-1 | CASSQDSSGRFNEQFF
TRBJ1-3 | 13 | TRBV20-1 | CSARSVAGNTIYF
TRBJ1-5 | 15 | TRBV24-1 | CATSDGGNSNQPQHF
TRBJ2-2 | 16 | TRBV20-1 | CSARPLAGAGTGELFF
TRBJ2-7 | 14 | TRBV20-1 | CSAQGVPRSYEQYF
TRBJ2-2 | 16 | TRBV11-2 | CASSTRTSRNTGELFF
TRBJ1-6 | 14 | TRBV6-5 | CASRPGHPGETLHF
TRBJ1-5 | 13 | TRBV29-1 | CSVGGTGFQPQHF
TRBJ2-1 | 15 | TRBV12-3/TRBV12-4 | CASSQWGLAYNEQFF
TRBJ2-2 | 14 | TRBV7-8 | CASSFETVTGELFF
TRBJ2-5 | 14 | TRBV20-1 | CSARDFARLETQYF
TRBJ2-1 | 15 | TRBV12-3/TRBV12-4 | CASSLAGGGSNEQFF
TRBJ2-3 | 14 | TRBV7-9 | CARQWEASTDTQYF
TRBJ2-1 | 16 | TRBV11-2 | CASSLVSSGATNEQFF
TRBJ2-1 | 13 | TRBV12-5 | CASGFRRGYEQFF
TRBJ2-5 | 16 | TRBV13 | CASSLGTAGGSETQYF
TRBJ2-1 | 16 | TRBV5-1 | CASSLYSGLSYNEQFF
TRBJ2-2 | 13 | TRBV29-1 | CSVDRGGTGELFF
TRBJ2-7 | 14 | TRBV6-6 | CASRAGTGIGEQYF
TRBJ2-2 | 14 | TRBV29-1 | CSVGGLVNTGELFF